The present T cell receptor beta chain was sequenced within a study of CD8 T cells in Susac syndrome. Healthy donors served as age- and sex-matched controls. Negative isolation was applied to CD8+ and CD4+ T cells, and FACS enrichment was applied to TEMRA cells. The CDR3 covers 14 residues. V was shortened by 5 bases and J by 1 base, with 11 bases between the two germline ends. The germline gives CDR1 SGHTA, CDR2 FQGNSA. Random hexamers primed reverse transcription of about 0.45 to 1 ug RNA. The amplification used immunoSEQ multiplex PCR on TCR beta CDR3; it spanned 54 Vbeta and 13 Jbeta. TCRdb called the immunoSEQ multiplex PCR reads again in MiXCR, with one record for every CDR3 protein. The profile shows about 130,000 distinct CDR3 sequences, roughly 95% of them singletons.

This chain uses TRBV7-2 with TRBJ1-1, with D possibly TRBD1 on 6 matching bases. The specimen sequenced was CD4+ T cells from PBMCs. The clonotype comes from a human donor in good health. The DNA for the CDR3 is TGTGCCAGCAGCCCCTCCAGGGGGAACACTGAAGCTTTCTTT. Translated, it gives CASSPSRGNTEAFF. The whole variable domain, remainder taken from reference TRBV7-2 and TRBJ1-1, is GAGVSQSPSNKVTEKGKDVELRCDPISGHTALYWYRQSLGQGLEFLIYFQGNSAPDKSGLPSDRFSAERTGGSVSTLTIQRTQQEDSAVYLCASSPSRGNTEAFFGQGTRLTVV.